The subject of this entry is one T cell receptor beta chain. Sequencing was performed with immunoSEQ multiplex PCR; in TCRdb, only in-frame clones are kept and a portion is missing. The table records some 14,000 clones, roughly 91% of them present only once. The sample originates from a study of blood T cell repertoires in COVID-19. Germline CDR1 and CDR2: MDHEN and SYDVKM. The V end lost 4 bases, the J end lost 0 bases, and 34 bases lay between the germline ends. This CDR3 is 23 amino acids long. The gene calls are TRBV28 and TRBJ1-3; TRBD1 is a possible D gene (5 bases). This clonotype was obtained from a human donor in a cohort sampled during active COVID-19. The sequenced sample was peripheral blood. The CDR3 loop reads CASSSRDPASVPGGTLSGNTIYF. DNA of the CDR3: TGTGCCAGCAGTTCCCGGGACCCCGCTTCCGTCCCGGGGGGAACTCTCTCTGGAAACACCATATATTTT. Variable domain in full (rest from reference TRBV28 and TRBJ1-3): DVKVTQSSRYLVKRTGEKVFLECVQDMDHENMFWYRQDPGLGLRLIYFSYDVKMKEKGDIPEGYSVSREKKERFSLILESASTNQTSMYLCASSSRDPASVPGGTLSGNTIYFGEGSWLTVV.